The TCR beta chain under discussion was sequenced for a study of blood T cell repertoires in COVID-19. Only in-frame clones appear in the TCRdb table, and some are missing; sequencing was by immunoSEQ multiplex PCR. This table holds some 250,000 clones, approximately 84% found once. The CDR3 consists of 12 residues. The V and J ends lost 7 bases and 6 bases, in that order; junction bases with no gene match: 6. The germline gives CDR1 SQVTM, CDR2 ANQGSEA. The sequenced material came from PBMCs or T cells enriched from blood (not recorded which). The J gene is TRBJ1-2, the V gene TRBV29-1; 9 bases match TRBD1. The clonotype comes from a man aged 18 to 30 who had recovered from COVID-19. The CDR3 region has the DNA TGCAGCGCGGACAGGGGAATACATGGCTACACCTTC. Amino acid sequence: CSADRGIHGYTF.